This note documents a single T cell receptor beta chain sequence. Synthetic TCR analog templates were spiked into all PCRs individually. Profiling relied on immunoSEQ multiplex PCR, and the TCRdb table lists in-frame clones only, not all of them. The table includes about 22,000 clones, around 91% detected once. This entry is derived from a study of PD-L1 blockade in urothelial cancer. Study overall: Analysis of blood occurred 3 weeks (second dose) and 6 weeks after treatment start.

Germline CDR1 SGHTA, CDR2 FQGTGA. The CDR3 is 14 amino acids. J lost 9 bases, V lost 5 bases, and 8 bases had no gene match. Time point indicated: peripheral blood 6 weeks after treatment start. Per patient, between 1 and 8 samples were collected at pretreatment and on-treatment time points. The clonotype was recovered from a woman aged 55-69 years with urothelial cancer. The chain combines TRBV7-3 with TRBJ2-1, with 9 bases identical to TRBD1. The source was PBMCs, collected around atezolizumab (anti-PD-L1) treatment. CDR3: CASSLGQGSSEQFF. For the CDR3, the DNA is TGTGCCAGCAGCCTGGGACAGGGTAGCAGTGAGCAGTTCTTC.